This T cell receptor (beta chain) comes out of a study of vaccination effects on CD4 cells after COVID-19 (dated by TCRdb to between 2020 and 2023). About the full investigation: In the ViraFEST assay, PBMC were stimulated with viral peptide pools, and TCR sequencing was then used to find antigen-specific CD4+ T cell clonotypes based on their expansion. Three convalescent patients were sampled early (day +14) and late (day +241, +227, +161 respectively) after vaccination. In the study, cultures from other donors were sequenced using the Oncomine TCR Beta short-read assay on an Illumina iSeq 100. About 2 million PBMC per well were cultured in IMDM with roughly 5% human AB serum, 8 to 10 IU/ml IL-2 and gentamicin, plus 10 ug/ml peptides. Post-vaccine samples across the study were collected a median of 72 days after the second dose, with a range of 14 to 241. Altogether, 10 COVID-19 convalescent patients and several SARS-CoV-2-naive healthy vaccine recipients made up the full study. The study compared SARS-CoV-2 spike-specific CD4+ TCR repertoires before and after mRNA vaccination in COVID-19 convalescent patients and infection-naive vaccine recipients. Overall study results and their limits: Among convalescent patients, the spike-reactive repertoire after vaccination was made up mainly of new vaccine-induced clones that were largely distinct from the clones induced by infection. Limitations of the study were the small number of convalescent patients and the absence of early post-infection timepoints. Both infection-induced and vaccine-induced clones contracted markedly at late post-vaccination timepoints, which is consistent with waning T cell responses.

The library relied on the immunoSEQ multiplex PCR assay. DNA from the cultured and isolated CD4+ T cells underwent TCR beta CDR3 sequencing. Regarding the original processing steps: Non-productive TCR sequences were removed, reads were trimmed to the CDR3 region, and CDR3s of at least 7 amino acids were retained. Antigen-specific clonotypes were identified using the MANAFEST web app by comparison of expansion in peptide wells against reference cultures. To count as positive, a clone had to show expansion at FDR<0.05 compared with the reference and with all other wells, an odds ratio above 5, and a frequency above 0.1% in two replicate wells. Clonotypes significantly expanded in SARS-CoV-2 spike wells and in at least one common cold coronavirus spike condition were defined as cross-reactive. CDR3 similarity was assessed by Levenshtein distance with the stringdist R package, and unrooted trees were built with ape in R 3.6.1. TCRdb took over this immuneACCESS table, retaining in-frame rearrangements with V and J assigned. Such tables are incomplete; in checked studies, under half of the missing clones stem from an unresolved V gene, and the remainder is unexplained. D and trimming were read from the DNA, whereas the V and J calls and clone size are those reported in that table. The sample contains 50,000 or so clones, around 80% of them found a single time. Together, the top ten hold about 5.4% of the sample.

V is pared back by 1 base and J by 0 bases, with 6 bases lying between the germline termini. Including cysteine and phenylalanine, the CDR3 has 14 amino acids. Just the 42-base CDR3 DNA is kept, in frame starting at base 1. The germline V gene sets CDR1 to SGHAT and CDR2 to FQNNGV. Notes on this clone: Its antigen target is currently unknown. One base away there is no much larger clone; base qualities are not given.

After more than 9 days of culture, CD4+ T cells were isolated with the EasySep CD4+ T cell isolation kit. PCR-confirmed SARS-CoV-2 infection had occurred in convalescent patients between March and December 2020, before the Alpha, Beta and Delta variants emerged in the United States. Two doses of either the BNT162b2 or the mRNA-1273 mRNA SARS-CoV-2 vaccine were administered to participants. On days 3 and 7, half of the culture medium was replaced with fresh IL-2-containing medium. Each peptide stimulation condition was cultured in triplicate wells unless otherwise noted. PBMC were separated from whole blood using Ficoll-Paque Plus gradient centrifugation and were then either cryopreserved at -140C or used fresh. The QIAamp micro DNA kit was used to extract genomic DNA from the cultured CD4+ T cells.

This sample comprised CD4+ T cells from PBMCs cultured without peptide, obtained after COVID-19 vaccination. The clonotype originates from a human donor who had a prior SARS-CoV-2 infection. Rearrangement joined TRBV11-2 to TRBJ2-5; no confident D gene assignment can be made. The CDR3 reads as follows: CASSLGQYQETQYF. The nucleotide sequence is given as TGTGCCAGCAGCTTAGGCCAGTACCAAGAGACCCAGTACTTC.